This T cell receptor (beta chain) was obtained from a study of shared clonotypes between healthy human individuals. Study as a whole: Plates per donor: three CD4 naive, three CD4 memory, two CD8 naive, one CD8 memory. Points from the study as a whole: Sampling covered blood only; tissue repertoires likely differ. Around 5.4% of naive CD4 clonotypes were common to several donors.

As concerns this clone: As yet, its antigen is unknown.

Clones were sequenced by immunoSEQ multiplex PCR, and TCRdb holds only the in-frame ones, with some missing. The table records over 700,000 clones, 72% of them present only once. The CDR3 consists of 15 residues. Germline CDR1 reads SNHLY; CDR2 reads FYNNEI. Trimming pared 6 bases from V and 5 bases from J, leaving 17 bases between. Sequencing was performed on memory CD4+ T cells sorted from blood. The subset was: CD45RA-negative fraction. The rearrangement links TRBV2 to TRBJ1-5; tentative D call: TRBD1 (6 bases). The TCR was taken from a woman under 40 in good health. The CDR3 here is CASRLSQGRYQPQHF. CDR3 in DNA: TGTGCCAGCAGGCTCTCACAGGGAAGGTATCAGCCCCAGCATTTT.